Below, one T cell receptor beta chain is given with its context. The sample originates from a study of blood T cell repertoires in COVID-19. Study context: Collection of acute and convalescent COVID-19 samples took place in the United States, Italy and Spain. T cells, B-cell-depleted T cells, or PBMCs provided the cDNA or gDNA that served as material.

In germline, CDR1 is MNHEY, CDR2 SMNVEV (reference sequence). The CDR3 runs 16 residues. The V gene lost 0 bases and the J gene lost 0 bases, with 9 bases spanning the gap. Profiling relied on immunoSEQ multiplex PCR, and the TCRdb table lists in-frame clones only, not all of them. The sample holds approximately 70,000 clones, just over 90% seen once. This TCR derives from a woman aged 18-29 years with acute or convalescent COVID-19. This chain connects TRBV27 to TRBJ2-1; the D is unclear. The specimen was peripheral blood. DNA for the CDR3: TGTGCCAGCAGTTTATCGAGTCCTGACTCCTACAATGAGCAGTTCTTC. Amino acids: CASSLSSPDSYNEQFF.